One sample yielded the 27 T cell receptor beta chains listed below, sequenced in a study of blood T cells in healthy people across ages. Sample-barcoded 5' priming and a J-beta primer mix drove a second PCR of about 7 to 11 cycles. TCRdb re-derived calls from the 5' RACE reads in MiXCR, one entry per CDR3 protein. Here the sample spans about 1.5 million distinct CDR3 sequences, 42% being singletons. The sequencing sample was made of blood. These receptor sequences come from a young woman in good health.

This clonotype came up a few times. The J gene is TRBJ1-2, the V gene TRBV12-3 or TRBV12-4; 11 bases agree with TRBD1. The CDR3 extends over 15 amino acids. The V and J ends lost 5 bases and 7 bases, in that order; junction bases with no gene match: 9. CDR3 loop: CASSPTDRGPGGYTF. The CDR3 DNA reads as TGTGCCAGCAGTCCAACGGACAGGGGGCCGGGTGGCTACACCTTC.

The chain joins TRBV10-3 to TRBJ1-2; a weak D match, TRBD1 (5 bases). The CDR3 runs 12 residues. Trimming took 9 bases from V and 5 from J, leaving 13 bases between them. Germline V gene data show CDR1 as ENHRY and CDR2 as SYGVKD. The CDR3 DNA is TGTGCCATTGCATACGGGGGGTATGGCTACACCTTC. It is translated as CAIAYGGYGYTF.

The rearrangement joins TRBV7-9 to TRBJ2-3; 11 bases are shared with TRBD1. The CDR3 contains 16 residues. Trimming removed 7 bases from V and 1 base from J; junction bases left unmatched: 7. Germline values: CDR1 SEHNR, CDR2 FQNEAQ (reference sequence). The CDR3 reads CASTTGTGGRTDTQYF. As DNA, the CDR3 is TGTGCCAGCACAACAGGGACAGGGGGACGCACAGATACGCAGTATTTT.

This clonotype turned up a few times. The CDR3 loop is CASSLGLAGGLLEQFF. The CDR3 DNA is TGTGCCAGCAGTCTGGGACTAGCGGGGGGGCTCCTTGAGCAGTTCTTC. The chain uses TRBV7-6 and TRBJ2-1, with TRBD2 matching over 16 bases. Trimming took 6 bases from V and 9 from J; bases not matched to a gene: 8. In germline, CDR1 is SGHVS, CDR2 FNYEAQ. The CDR3 spans 16 residues.

V gene TRBV12-3 or TRBV12-4 combines with J gene TRBJ2-1; 13 positions match TRBD2. J lost 7 bases, V lost 1 base, and 1 base had no gene match. The CDR3 extends over 15 amino acids. CDR3 region: CASSLEGLAGNEQFF. For the CDR3, the DNA is TGTGCCAGCAGTTTAGAGGGACTAGCGGGAAATGAGCAGTTCTTC.

This chain joins TRBV18 and TRBJ1-6, with 11 bases matching TRBD1. CDR1 is KGHSH, CDR2 LQKENI, per germline. There are 16 residues in the CDR3. The junction had 7 bases not matched to a gene; V was cut back by 3 bases and J by 9 bases. This chain's CDR3 is CASSPLAGTGGSPLHF. The CDR3 DNA sequence: TGTGCCAGCTCACCCCTAGCCGGGACAGGGGGTTCACCCCTCCACTTT.

The chain carries TRBV12-3 or TRBV12-4 and TRBJ2-1, with a tentative D call TRBD2 (6 bases). The J call is uncertain, as TRBJ2-7 better fits the DNA end. The CDR3 contains 14 residues. CDR3 protein: CASRDSGYYNEQYF. CDR3 DNA sequence: TGTGCCAGCAGGGATAGCGGATACTACAATGAGCAGTACTTC.

A few counts support this clonotype. V and J are TRBV5-7 and TRBJ2-7; 8 nucleotides line up with TRBD2. TRBV5-7 falls under the ORF class, with uncertain function. V was clipped by 3 bases and J by 5 bases; unmatched bases: 10. This CDR3 is 15 amino acids long. The CDR3 loop reads CASSSPGLGNHEQYF. The CDR3 DNA reads TGTGCCAGCAGCTCTCCGGGACTAGGTAACCACGAGCAGTACTTC.

The gene calls are TRBV2 and TRBJ2-4; D remains unclear. The CDR3 runs to 19 residues. The V gene's germline CDR1 is SNHLY and CDR2 FYNNEI. With 3 bases removed from V and 0 bases from J, the gap between germline ends came to 21 bases. CDR3 sequence: CASSEDQRRTLLAKNIQYF. The CDR3 bases are TGTGCCAGCAGTGAGGATCAGAGGCGGACGCTCCTAGCCAAAAACATTCAGTACTTC.

Regarding this clonotype: A read error is possible here, since a much larger clone lies one base away. This chain connects TRBV10-3 to TRBJ2-3; a weak D match, TRBD2 (5 bases). Germline loops: CDR1 ENHRY, CDR2 SYGVKD. The CDR3 runs 13 residues. In DNA form, the CDR3 reads TGTGCCATCAGCCAGTCTAGCACAGAGACGCAGTATTTT. It translates to CAISQSSTETQYF.

The CDR3 sequence is CASTLPGLATHEQFF. Here the CDR3 DNA reads TGTGCCAGCACCCTACCGGGACTAGCGACCCATGAGCAGTTCTTC. The V gene is TRBV12-3 or TRBV12-4, the J gene TRBJ2-1, with TRBD2 identical over 10 bases. The CDR3 consists of 15 residues. V lost 7 bases and J lost 8; bases outside the gene matches: 11.

This clonotype was counted at least ten times. This rearrangement joins TRBV7-2 to TRBJ2-1, with TRBD2 matching 7 bases. The CDR3 length is 13 residues. V was clipped by 5 bases and J by 7 bases; unmatched bases: 5. From germline, CDR1 is SGHTA and CDR2 FQGNSA. CDR3 in DNA: TGTGCCAGCAGCCGAAGACTAGCTAATGAGCAGTTCTTC. It yields the protein CASSRRLANEQFF. The entire variable domain, with the rest obtained from reference TRBV7-2 and TRBJ2-1, is as follows: GAGVSQSPSNKVTEKGKDVELRCDPISGHTALYWYRQSLGQGLEFLIYFQGNSAPDKSGLPSDRFSAERTGGSVSTLTIQRTQQEDSAVYLCASSRRLANEQFFGPGTRLTVL.

The CDR3 nucleotides are TGTGCCAGCAGTTTTGAGGGGAGCTCCTACAATGAGCAGTTCTTC. Residues: CASSFEGSSYNEQFF. The genes are TRBV28 and TRBJ2-1, with D possibly called TRBD1 or TRBD2 (5 bases each). Trimming shortened V by 3 bases and J by 0 bases, and 9 bases separated the two germline ends. The CDR3 extends over 15 amino acids. CDR1 and CDR2 (germline): MDHEN, SYDVKM.

A note on this clonotype: It may be a read error: a sequence one base away is much more abundant. This chain joins TRBV12-3 or TRBV12-4 and TRBJ1-5, with D possibly being TRBD1 (5 bases). The CDR3 loop spans 14 amino acids. CDR3 protein: CASSLGRGNRPQHF. Written as DNA, the CDR3 is TGTGCCAGCAGTTTAGGGAGGGGCAATCGGCCCCAGCATTTT.

CDR3 DNA: TGTGCCAGCAGCCCCTCGGAGGGCACTGAAGCTTTCTTT. This codes for CASSPSEGTEAFF. V gene TRBV7-6 combines with J gene TRBJ1-1; no definite D call. There are 13 residues in the CDR3. The ends were cut back, 5 bases at V and 4 bases at J, with 11 bases in the middle. CDR1 and CDR2 (germline): SGHVS, FNYEAQ.

This clonotype showed up just a few times. CDR3 region: CASSLSQLGTQYF. CDR3 coding DNA: TGTGCCAGCAGCTTATCTCAGTTGGGTACGCAGTATTTT. The V and J genes are TRBV7-2 and TRBJ2-3; D gene unclear. The germline V gene has CDR1 SGHTA and CDR2 FQGNSA. The CDR3 has 13 amino acids. Trimming stripped 2 bases from V and 8 bases from J, with 11 bases between.

The V call is TRBV5-5, the J call TRBJ2-5; D may match TRBD1 or TRBD2 (5 bases each). The CDR3 extends over 16 amino acids. Trimming removed 2 bases from V and 2 bases from J, with 16 bases in between. From germline, CDR1 is SGHKS and CDR2 YYEKEE (reference sequence). As DNA, the CDR3 is TGTGCCAGCAGCTTCCTAGCCACAGGAGAACAAGAGACCCAGTACTTC. Translating it yields CASSFLATGEQETQYF.

V and J are TRBV27 and TRBJ2-3, with 8 bases identical to TRBD2. J gave up 10 bases and V 7 bases, and 7 bases lay outside the gene matches. From germline, CDR1 is MNHEY and CDR2 SMNVEV (reference sequence). The CDR3 covers 12 residues. The CDR3 is CASTAGTRAQYF. The CDR3 DNA reads TGTGCCAGCACGGCCGGGACTAGGGCGCAGTATTTT.

The V gene is TRBV20-1, the J gene TRBJ2-7, with 9 bases fitting TRBD1. V trimming: 5 bases; J trimming: 1 base; junction bases outside the gene matches: 6. In germline, CDR1 is DFQATT, CDR2 SNEGSKA (reference sequence). The CDR3 runs to 14 residues. The CDR3 DNA is TGCAGTGCTCAAGTGGGGACAGGGTCCTACGAGCAGTACTTC. Translated, it gives CSAQVGTGSYEQYF.

The V call is TRBV27, the J call TRBJ1-1, with 7 bases aligning to TRBD1. This CDR3 has 15 amino acids. After removal of 11 bases from V and 0 bases from J, the junction contained 12 bases not matched to a gene. Germline V lookup: CDR1 MNHEY, CDR2 SMNVEV (reference sequence). In DNA, the CDR3 is TGTGCCTGCAAAACCCGACAGGGAATGAACACTGAAGCTTTCTTT. This codes for CACKTRQGMNTEAFF.

DNA of the CDR3: TGCGCCAGCAGCACGGCAGGGACGAATTCACCCCTCCACTTT. This encodes CASSTAGTNSPLHF. This rearrangement joins TRBV5-1 to TRBJ1-6, with D possibly matching TRBD1 (5 bases). The V end was cut by 4 bases, the J end by 7 bases, with 12 bases between. Germline CDR1 reads SGHRS; CDR2 reads YFSETQ. CDR3 size: 14 residues.

This clonotype was counted between two and nine times. This chain links TRBV7-9 with TRBJ2-3; tentatively, D is TRBD2 (5 bases). CDR1 is SEHNR, CDR2 FQNEAQ, per germline (reference sequence). V shed 1 base and J shed 6 bases, with 17 bases lying between them. This CDR3 has 16 amino acids. CDR3 coding DNA: TGTGCCAGCAGCTTAGTACAACTAGTCGAGTTGGATACGCAGTATTTT. Translated: CASSLVQLVELDTQYF.

The gene calls are TRBV7-9 and TRBJ1-1; D is unclear. Deletions cut 5 bases from V and 3 bases from J, with 13 bases between. CDR3 length: 14 amino acids. Germline CDR1 SEHNR, CDR2 FQNEAQ (reference sequence). This CDR3 is CASSHKDGYTEAFF. CDR3 nucleotides: TGTGCCAGCAGCCACAAAGATGGGTACACTGAAGCTTTCTTT.

The CDR3 sequence is CASSSADRVIREQYF. The CDR3 DNA is TGCGCCAGCAGCTCCGCTGACAGGGTCATCCGCGAGCAGTACTTC. The J gene is TRBJ2-5, the V gene TRBV5-1, with 7 bases matching TRBD1. The closer fit of TRBJ2-7 to the DNA end suggests the J call may be wrong. CDR1 and CDR2 from the germline V gene are SGHRS and YFSETQ. The length of the CDR3 is 15 residues.

The chain recombines TRBV6-6 with TRBJ1-6, with a possible D match to TRBD1 (5 bases). In germline, CDR1 is MNHNY, CDR2 SVGAGI (reference sequence). This CDR3 has 12 amino acids. The V and J ends lost 11 bases and 8 bases respectively, with 13 bases between them. CDR3 in amino acids: CAGGGSDSPLHF. CDR3 bases: TGTGCCGGGGGGGGGTCCGATTCACCCCTCCACTTT.

This clonotype appeared many times. The chain combines TRBV5-1 with TRBJ2-1; 8 positions agree with TRBD1. This CDR3 has 14 amino acids. The V segment lost 4 bases and the J segment 2 bases; nucleotides outside the gene matches: 2. The V gene's germline CDR1 is SGHRS and CDR2 YFSETQ. CDR3 bases: TGCGCCAGCAGCGAGGACAGGGCCTACAATGAGCAGTTCTTC. It encodes CASSEDRAYNEQFF.

V usage is TRBV27 and J usage is TRBJ2-2, with D uncertain. V gave up 8 bases and J gave up 4 bases, with 2 bases separating them. CDR1 MNHEY and CDR2 SMNVEV come from the germline V gene (reference sequence). This CDR3 has 10 residues. CDR3 nucleotide sequence: TGTGCCAGCGGCACCGGGGAGCTGTTTTTT. Translating it yields CASGTGELFF.